These T cell receptor beta chains were read from a single sample in a study of vaccination and CD4 T cells after COVID-19. TCRdb reanalysed the PCR reads using MiXCR and keeps one entry per CDR3 protein. The sample consists of 6,000 or so distinct CDR3 sequences, under 70% of them appearing once. These TCRs are of unknown antigen specificity. Input material: CD4+ T cells from blood, cultured in vitro. The receptor set was obtained from a human donor who had recovered from COVID-19. The CDR3 runs from the conserved cysteine through the conserved F or W. Each record gives: V gene, D gene, clone size, J gene, CDR3 DNA, CDR3 protein. D genes are given only for firm matches. Where a row states a size, it is once, few, many or the class of an expanded clone; other rows omit it.

v_gene: TRBV4-2; d_gene: NA; abundance: once; j_gene: TRBJ1-2; CDR3nt: TGTGCCAGCAGCCGCACCGGTCGGGTGGTGGATGGCTACACCTTC; CDR3aa: CASSRTGRVVDGYTF
v_gene: TRBV20-1; d_gene: TRBD1; abundance: NA; j_gene: TRBJ2-1; CDR3nt: TGCAGTGCCCCCGGAGGCTTAACACAGGGGTCCGCCAACTACAATGAGCAGTTCTTC; CDR3aa: CSAPGGLTQGSANYNEQFF
v_gene: TRBV6-1; d_gene: NA; abundance: NA; j_gene: TRBJ2-5; CDR3nt: TGTGCCAGCAGTCGCTCCGGTTGGACTGTCCGGACCCAGTACTTC; CDR3aa: CASSRSGWTVRTQYF
v_gene: TRBV7-9; d_gene: TRBD2; abundance: few; j_gene: TRBJ2-3; CDR3nt: TGTGCCAGCAGCCCTCTGGCGGGAGCTACAGATACGCAGTATTTT; CDR3aa: CASSPLAGATDTQYF
v_gene: TRBV11-2; d_gene: NA; abundance: NA; j_gene: TRBJ2-7; CDR3nt: TGTGCCAGCAGCTTAGATGGCGGCTTCTCCTACGAGCAGTACTTC; CDR3aa: CASSLDGGFSYEQYF
v_gene: TRBV7-7; d_gene: TRBD1; abundance: NA; j_gene: TRBJ1-1; CDR3nt: TGTGCTAGCAGCTCCACAGGACAGGGAATGAACACTGAAGCTTTCTTT; CDR3aa: CASSSTGQGMNTEAFF
v_gene: TRBV6-1; d_gene: TRBD2; abundance: NA; j_gene: TRBJ2-3; CDR3nt: TGTGCCAGCGGGGCTAGCGGATCCACAGATACGCAGTATTTT; CDR3aa: CASGASGSTDTQYF
v_gene: TRBV20-1; d_gene: TRBD2; abundance: NA; j_gene: TRBJ2-1; CDR3nt: TGCAGTGCTAGGATGCCTAGCGGGGCCACGGGGAATGAGCAGTTCTTC; CDR3aa: CSARMPSGATGNEQFF
v_gene: TRBV10-1; d_gene: TRBD2; abundance: NA; j_gene: TRBJ2-5; CDR3nt: TGCGCCAGCAGTCGGACTAGCGGGAGGGCCGAGACCCAGTACTTC; CDR3aa: CASSRTSGRAETQYF
v_gene: TRBV27; d_gene: TRBD1; abundance: NA; j_gene: TRBJ2-7; CDR3nt: TGTGCCAGCAGTTTACGCGGACAGGGGGCATTCGTAGAGCAGTACTTC; CDR3aa: CASSLRGQGAFVEQYF
v_gene: TRBV27; d_gene: NA; abundance: NA; j_gene: TRBJ1-2; CDR3nt: TGTGCCAGCAGTTACCAACAGGGCCCATACTATGGCTACACCTTC; CDR3aa: CASSYQQGPYYGYTF
v_gene: TRBV20-1; d_gene: NA; abundance: NA; j_gene: TRBJ2-3; CDR3nt: TGCAGTTATGCTAGCGCCGCGGGGACAGATACGCAGTATTTT; CDR3aa: CSYASAAGTDTQYF
v_gene: TRBV30; d_gene: NA; abundance: NA; j_gene: TRBJ2-5; CDR3nt: TGTGCCTGGCGGGGGCGGGAGACCCAGTACTTC; CDR3aa: CAWRGRETQYF
v_gene: TRBV6-5; d_gene: NA; abundance: medium-sized; j_gene: TRBJ2-3; CDR3nt: TGTGCCAGCAGTTACTCGGGTGAGGGGTCAGATACGCAGTATTTT; CDR3aa: CASSYSGEGSDTQYF
v_gene: TRBV30; d_gene: NA; abundance: NA; j_gene: TRBJ1-5; CDR3nt: TGTGCCTGGAGTACCGAGACAGGTCTCAATCAGCCCCAGCATTTT; CDR3aa: CAWSTETGLNQPQHF
v_gene: TRBV24-1; d_gene: NA; abundance: NA; j_gene: TRBJ2-5; CDR3nt: TGTGCCACCAGTGCGGTATCCCAAGAGACCCAGTACTTC; CDR3aa: CATSAVSQETQYF
v_gene: TRBV20-1; d_gene: NA; abundance: NA; j_gene: TRBJ2-2; CDR3nt: TGCAGTGCACCGGACCCACTCGCCGGGGAGCTGTTTTTT; CDR3aa: CSAPDPLAGELFF
v_gene: TRBV6-4; d_gene: NA; abundance: NA; j_gene: TRBJ2-7; CDR3nt: TGTGCCAGAGTGCCGGCCTCATGTGGCGAGCAGTACTTC; CDR3aa: CARVPASCGEQYF
v_gene: TRBV6-1; d_gene: TRBD1; abundance: few; j_gene: TRBJ2-1; CDR3nt: TGTGCCAGCAGTCCCGACAGGGGAAATGAGCAGTTCTTC; CDR3aa: CASSPDRGNEQFF
v_gene: TRBV19; d_gene: NA; abundance: NA; j_gene: TRBJ1-1; CDR3nt: TGTGCCAGCGGGGGGAACACCGAAGCTTTCTTT; CDR3aa: CASGGNTEAFF
v_gene: TRBV2; d_gene: TRBD1; abundance: NA; j_gene: TRBJ1-5; CDR3nt: TGTGCCAGCAGTACAGGGGGCTGGAAGCCCCAGCATTTT; CDR3aa: CASSTGGWKPQHF
v_gene: TRBV20-1; d_gene: TRBD2; abundance: NA; j_gene: TRBJ2-3; CDR3nt: TGCAGTCTTGGGGCTATCCTAGCGGGGGATACAGATACGCAGTATTTT; CDR3aa: CSLGAILAGDTDTQYF
v_gene: TRBV21-1; d_gene: NA; abundance: few; j_gene: TRBJ2-5; CDR3nt: TGTGCCAGCAGGAAAGGGGCAGGGGGACTCCAAGAGACCCAGTACTTC; CDR3aa: CASRKGAGGLQETQYF
v_gene: TRBV6-5; d_gene: TRBD2; abundance: few; j_gene: TRBJ2-5; CDR3nt: TGTGCCAGCAGTTATTCAATAGCGGGAGGAATGTACCAAGAGACCCAGTACTTC; CDR3aa: CASSYSIAGGMYQETQYF
v_gene: TRBV20-1; d_gene: TRBD1; abundance: NA; j_gene: TRBJ1-2; CDR3nt: TGCAGTGCTAGAGATATGGACAGGGGGCAGCGTGGCTACACCTTC; CDR3aa: CSARDMDRGQRGYTF
v_gene: TRBV19; d_gene: TRBD1; abundance: NA; j_gene: TRBJ1-6; CDR3nt: TGTGCCAGTAGCATTACCGGGACAGGGGGCAATTCACCCCTCCACTTT; CDR3aa: CASSITGTGGNSPLHF
v_gene: TRBV11-2; d_gene: NA; abundance: NA; j_gene: TRBJ1-1; CDR3nt: TGTGCCAGCAGCTTAAGCTTGGACACTGAAGCTTTCTTT; CDR3aa: CASSLSLDTEAFF
v_gene: TRBV24-1; d_gene: TRBD2; abundance: NA; j_gene: TRBJ2-5; CDR3nt: TGTGCCACCAGTGATACGGGACTAGCGGGAACAGAGACCCAGTACTTC; CDR3aa: CATSDTGLAGTETQYF
v_gene: TRBV27; d_gene: TRBD1; abundance: NA; j_gene: TRBJ2-5; CDR3nt: TGTGCCAGCAGTCCCAACCAGAGACGGACAGGGTTGGGACCGGAGGAGACCCAGTACTTC; CDR3aa: CASSPNQRRTGLGPEETQYF
v_gene: TRBV11-3; d_gene: NA; abundance: NA; j_gene: TRBJ2-7; CDR3nt: TGTGCCAGCAGCCCTGGGGGAGGGGGGGCCTCCTACGAGCAGTACTTC; CDR3aa: CASSPGGGGASYEQYF
v_gene: TRBV20-1; d_gene: NA; abundance: NA; j_gene: TRBJ1-5; CDR3nt: TGCAGTGCTCTAACAGGGCTCGGGGGTCAGCCCCAGCATTTT; CDR3aa: CSALTGLGGQPQHF
v_gene: TRBV19; d_gene: TRBD1; abundance: few; j_gene: TRBJ2-3; CDR3nt: TGTGCCTCGTGGGGACAGGGAAGCACAGATACGCAGTATTTT; CDR3aa: CASWGQGSTDTQYF
v_gene: TRBV11-2; d_gene: NA; abundance: NA; j_gene: TRBJ1-1; CDR3nt: TGTGCCAGCAGCTCCCCCCCCACTGAAGCTTTCTTT; CDR3aa: CASSSPPTEAFF
v_gene: TRBV20-1; d_gene: NA; abundance: NA; j_gene: TRBJ1-6; CDR3nt: TGCAGTGCTAGAGCCCCACGGATCTATAATTCACCCCTCCACTTT; CDR3aa: CSARAPRIYNSPLHF
v_gene: TRBV7-6; d_gene: NA; abundance: NA; j_gene: TRBJ2-2; CDR3nt: TGTGCCAGCAGCTTGGCCAGTAATACGTTTGGTAACACCGGGGAGCTGTTTTTT; CDR3aa: CASSLASNTFGNTGELFF
v_gene: TRBV20-1; d_gene: NA; abundance: few; j_gene: TRBJ1-2; CDR3nt: TGCAGTGCTGATCCCGGGCAGAACTATGGCTACACCTTC; CDR3aa: CSADPGQNYGYTF
v_gene: TRBV6-1; d_gene: NA; abundance: NA; j_gene: TRBJ2-3; CDR3nt: TGTGCCAGCAAGGCAGCTACAGATACGCAGTATTTT; CDR3aa: CASKAATDTQYF
v_gene: TRBV7-3; d_gene: NA; abundance: NA; j_gene: TRBJ2-7; CDR3nt: TGTGCCAGCAGCACGAACAGGGGAGGGGAGCAGTACTTC; CDR3aa: CASSTNRGGEQYF
v_gene: TRBV24-1; d_gene: TRBD2; abundance: NA; j_gene: TRBJ2-2; CDR3nt: TGTGCCACCGGGAACGGGCTAGCGGATTATAACACCGGGGAGCTGTTTTTT; CDR3aa: CATGNGLADYNTGELFF
v_gene: TRBV7-2; d_gene: TRBD1; abundance: few; j_gene: TRBJ1-2; CDR3nt: TGTGCCAGCAGCTTAGACAGGGGAGATGGCTACACCTTC; CDR3aa: CASSLDRGDGYTF
v_gene: TRBV6-2/TRBV6-3; d_gene: TRBD1; abundance: few; j_gene: TRBJ2-7; CDR3nt: TGTGCCAGCAGTTACCTAGGGGGCTCCTCCTACGAGCAGTACTTC; CDR3aa: CASSYLGGSSYEQYF
v_gene: TRBV27; d_gene: NA; abundance: few; j_gene: TRBJ1-5; CDR3nt: TGTGCCAGCAGTTTCCGGGCAGGGTCGGTTGGCAATCAGCCCCAGCATTTT; CDR3aa: CASSFRAGSVGNQPQHF
v_gene: TRBV20-1; d_gene: NA; abundance: NA; j_gene: TRBJ1-6; CDR3nt: TGCAGTGCTAGGGACACGCGGGGGCAGTCACCCCTCCACTTT; CDR3aa: CSARDTRGQSPLHF
v_gene: TRBV10-3; d_gene: NA; abundance: once; j_gene: TRBJ1-3; CDR3nt: TGTGCCATCAGACCAGAGGTCTCTGGAAACACCATATATTTT; CDR3aa: CAIRPEVSGNTIYF
v_gene: TRBV6-2/TRBV6-3; d_gene: NA; abundance: NA; j_gene: TRBJ2-5; CDR3nt: TGTGCCAGCAGTTACCGAGATTCGGAGACCCAGTACTTC; CDR3aa: CASSYRDSETQYF
v_gene: TRBV6-1; d_gene: NA; abundance: few; j_gene: TRBJ1-6; CDR3nt: TGTGCCAGCAGCCCGATTAGTTTACGGGCGGCATATTCACCCCTCCACTTT; CDR3aa: CASSPISLRAAYSPLHF
v_gene: TRBV7-3; d_gene: TRBD2; abundance: few; j_gene: TRBJ2-2; CDR3nt: TGTGCCAGCAGCACATCCGGGACTAGCACCGGGGAGCTGTTTTTT; CDR3aa: CASSTSGTSTGELFF
v_gene: TRBV15; d_gene: NA; abundance: NA; j_gene: TRBJ1-6; CDR3nt: TGTGCCACCAGCAGAGATCCCCAGGGGAATTCACCCCTCCACTTT; CDR3aa: CATSRDPQGNSPLHF
v_gene: TRBV7-9; d_gene: TRBD2; abundance: NA; j_gene: TRBJ2-5; CDR3nt: TGTGCCAGCAGCTCGGGACTAGCGGGGGGAACTCAAGAGACCCAGTACTTC; CDR3aa: CASSSGLAGGTQETQYF
v_gene: TRBV7-2; d_gene: NA; abundance: NA; j_gene: TRBJ1-5; CDR3nt: TGTGCCAGCAGCTTAGGGGGCAGGGTGGAACCCCAGCATTTT; CDR3aa: CASSLGGRVEPQHF
v_gene: TRBV20-1; d_gene: NA; abundance: NA; j_gene: TRBJ1-3; CDR3nt: TGCAGTGCTAGAGATGAAAGTTACTCTGGAAACACCATATATTTT; CDR3aa: CSARDESYSGNTIYF
v_gene: TRBV20-1; d_gene: TRBD1; abundance: NA; j_gene: TRBJ1-5; CDR3nt: TGCAGTGCTACCGGGACAGGGGCATACCAGCCCCAGCATTTT; CDR3aa: CSATGTGAYQPQHF
v_gene: TRBV6-2/TRBV6-3; d_gene: NA; abundance: NA; j_gene: TRBJ2-7; CDR3nt: TGTGCCAGCACCAGGACGGACCCCTACGAGCAGTACTTC; CDR3aa: CASTRTDPYEQYF
v_gene: TRBV7-2; d_gene: NA; abundance: medium-sized; j_gene: TRBJ2-5; CDR3nt: TGTGCCAGCAGCCTACGACAGGTCCTCCAAGAGACCCAGTACTTC; CDR3aa: CASSLRQVLQETQYF
v_gene: TRBV7-9; d_gene: NA; abundance: NA; j_gene: TRBJ2-5; CDR3nt: TGTGCCAGCAGCTTGGTTTGGGCTAGCAGGCCCCAGTACTTC; CDR3aa: CASSLVWASRPQYF